One T cell receptor (beta chain) is described in this entry. The data were produced by immunoSEQ multiplex PCR, yet TCRdb's version contains in-frame clones alone and is incomplete. Of some 69,000 clones listed, 65% to 85% are singletons. This record belongs to a study of blood T cell repertoires in COVID-19. This TCR was recovered from an older woman with acute or convalescent COVID-19. The sequenced sample was peripheral blood.

The CDR3 is CASSRGPFYQGSSYGYTF. The CDR3 coding sequence is TGTGCCAGCAGCCGAGGTCCTTTTTACCAGGGCTCCTCCTATGGCTACACCTTC. This sequence joins TRBV21-1 and TRBJ1-2; the D segment call TRBD1 is taken from the table without a DNA check. TRBV21-1 is given as a pseudogene. The CDR3 has 18 amino acids.